These 7 T cell receptor beta chains share one sample of origin, sequenced in a study of blood T cell repertoires in COVID-19. Sequencing used immunoSEQ multiplex PCR; TCRdb keeps in-frame clones, though not all of them. Of hundreds of thousands of clones in the sample, over 75% are singletons; the top ten hold 5.1%. Input material: peripheral blood. The source is a man aged 45-60 years with active or convalescent COVID-19.

The chain carries TRBV21-1 and TRBJ2-1; the table's D call, TRBD2, has no DNA check behind it. TRBV21-1 is deemed a pseudogene. CDR3 length: 18 amino acids. CDR3 DNA sequence: TGTGCCAGCAGCAAGGGGATAGCGGGAGGCGAGGAGGAAAATGAGCAGTTCTTC. This sequence encodes CASSKGIAGGEEENEQFF.

The rearrangement uses TRBV6-6 and TRBJ1-5; no reliable D call. Germline CDR1 reads MNHNY; CDR2 reads SVGAGI (reference sequence). The CDR3 contains 13 residues. The V end was cut by 0 bases, the J end by 6 bases, with 6 bases between. In DNA form, the CDR3 reads TGTGCCAGCAGTTACTCAAGAGGTCAGCCCCAGCATTTT. It codes for CASSYSRGQPQHF.

This clone was observed a few times. This chain uses TRBV19 with TRBJ1-1; D unresolved. V lost 5 bases and J 0 bases, leaving 7 bases between the germline ends. There are 13 residues in the CDR3. Germline-derived CDR1 and CDR2 are LNHDA and SQIVND (reference sequence). The CDR3 DNA reads as TGTGCCAGTAGTTTGGGAGTGAACACTGAAGCTTTCTTT. It translates to CASSLGVNTEAFF.

CDR3 nucleotides: TGTGCCAGCAGTTCCTTCGGACAGGGGGCACGAGAGCAGTACTTC. Translating gives CASSSFGQGAREQYF. The V and J genes are TRBV27 and TRBJ2-7, with 11 bases identical to TRBD1. Trimming removed 4 bases from V and 7 bases from J; junction bases left unmatched: 9. CDR1 and CDR2 from the germline V gene are MNHEY and SMNVEV (reference sequence). The CDR3 contains 15 residues.

The chain has TRBV11-2 and TRBJ2-3, with D perhaps TRBD2 (5 bases). Germline values: CDR1 SGHAT, CDR2 FQNNGV. The V and J ends lost 1 base and 2 bases respectively, with 13 bases between them. This CDR3 region has 16 residues. The CDR3 region has the DNA TGTGCCAGCAGCTTAGGGACGGGGAGAGCCACAGATACGCAGTATTTT. It specifies CASSLGTGRATDTQYF. The full variable domain, rest sourced from reference TRBV11-2 and TRBJ2-3, is EAGVAQSPRYKIIEKRQSVAFWCNPISGHATLYWYQQILGQGPKLLIQFQNNGVVDDSQLPKDRFSAERLKGVDSTLKIQPAKLEDSAVYLCASSLGTGRATDTQYFGPGTRLTVL.

The CDR3 DNA follows: TGTGCCAGCAGCTTGGATTTGACAGGGCTGGGTGAAGCTTTCTTT. Its protein is CASSLDLTGLGEAFF. This sequence joins TRBV5-4 and TRBJ1-1; TRBD1 matches 7 bases. V lost 0 bases to trimming and J lost 7 bases; unmatched junction nucleotides: 9. Germline loops: CDR1 SGHNT, CDR2 YYREEE (reference sequence). The CDR3 sequence is 15 residues long. The variable domain in full, with the rest retrieved from reference TRBV5-4 and TRBJ1-1, is ETGVTQSPTHLIKTRGQQVTLRCSSQSGHNTVSWYQQALGQGPQFIFQYYREEENGRGNFPPRFSGLQFPNYSSELNVNALELDDSALYLCASSLDLTGLGEAFFGQGTRLTVV.

The rearrangement joins TRBV4-2 to TRBJ2-3; 9 positions match TRBD2. The CDR3 runs 18 residues. Trimming took 4 bases from V and 5 from J; bases not matched to a gene: 16. Germline CDR1 and CDR2: LGHNA and YNFKEQ. The CDR3 DNA reads TGTGCCAGCAGCCGGATCTTCTCCCTAGCGGGACCCGGAGATACGCAGTATTTT. It specifies CASSRIFSLAGPGDTQYF.